This TCR beta chain was sequenced for a study of OX40 agonist ivuxolimab in advanced cancers. Study context: Aged roughly 23 to 90 with a mean of approximately 57 years, they were 82.7% male.

Repertoires were generated with immunoSEQ multiplex PCR, while TCRdb's copy carries only in-frame clones and drops some. The sample consists of about 94,000 clones, roughly 87% of them appearing once. Study observations and caveats: There was clonal expansion of CD4+ and CD8+ blood T cells by week 6 at 0.1 to 3.0 mg/kg.

Germline lookup yields CDR1 LNHDA and CDR2 SQIVND (reference sequence). Between the trimmed V and J ends, which lost 1 base and 3 bases, there was a span of 7 bases. This CDR3 is built from 14 residues. Note on this clone: Its antigen is currently unknown.

J is TRBJ1-5 and V is TRBV19; D is unclear. This TCR came from an adult with an advanced solid tumor such as melanoma, head and neck, liver or kidney cancer. The sequenced sample was CD4+ or CD8+ T cells sorted from blood, obtained in a trial of the OX40 agonist ivuxolimab. Here the CDR3 DNA reads TGTGCCAGTAGTATAGTAGTTCACAATCAGCCCCAGCATTTT. Protein sequence: CASSIVVHNQPQHF.